The entry below describes one T cell receptor (beta chain). The antigen remains unidentified. Per the germline V gene, CDR1 is GTSNPN and CDR2 is SVGIG (reference sequence). Trimming pared 6 bases from V and 2 bases from J, leaving 11 bases between. The CDR3 length is 13 residues. Libraries were prepared by immunoSEQ multiplex PCR; TCRdb keeps only in-frame clonotypes and omits some of them. The table shows 200,000 to 250,000 clones, with 65% to 85% occurring only once. The donors were in the 120-subject validation cohort, distinct from the approximately 700-subject first cohort. These data are taken from a study of cytomegalovirus exposure and HLA in healthy donors. As for the study in general: Later analysis reported that the 120 validation repertoires shared the platform of the 500 to 750 first-cohort repertoires. Study observations and caveats: In vitro confirmation showed a few CMV-associated chains to be CMV antigen specific. Some TCR beta chains (about 170 of them) were listed as cytomegalovirus-associated.

The sequencing sample was made of PBMCs. V gene TRBV30 combines with J gene TRBJ1-3, with a weak D call TRBD1 (6 bases). This receptor was identified in a woman between 25 and 40 years old in good health and CMV-seropositive. This CDR3 reads CACSRDTGNTIYF. CDR3 bases: TGTGCCTGCAGTAGGGACACTGGAAACACCATATATTTT.